The 26 T cell receptor beta chains below all came from one sample that was sequenced in a study of T cells in Graves' hyperthyroidism and ophthalmopathy. From RNA transcripts, TCR beta CDR3 regions were amplified. TCR CDR3 underwent first-round RT-PCR with the HTBI primer set. TCRdb itself ran the multiplex PCR reads through MiXCR, one entry per CDR3 protein. The table has approximately 100,000 distinct CDR3 sequences, around 40% seen once. Sequenced material: peripheral blood or thyroid tissue (not recorded which). The origin of the receptors is a woman aged 25 to 39 with Graves' hyperthyroidism.

The chain uses TRBV20-1 and TRBJ1-5; D is possibly TRBD1 (6 bases). The CDR3 is made up of 12 amino acids. With 5 bases removed from V and 2 bases from J, the gap between germline ends came to 7 bases. Germline CDR1 is DFQATT and CDR2 is SNEGSKA (reference sequence). The CDR3 bases are TGCAGTGCTTGGACAGGCAATCAGCCCCAGCATTTT. Its translation is CSAWTGNQPQHF.

Remarks on this clonotype: This may stem from a read error, because a much larger clone lies one nucleotide away. The chain uses TRBV30 and TRBJ2-7; unclear D gene. The CDR3 runs 13 residues. Germline lookup yields CDR1 GTSNPN and CDR2 SVGIG (reference sequence). The CDR3 DNA reads TGTGCCTGGGGTGTGTCCACGGCCTACGAGCAGTACTTC. Amino acid sequence: CAWGVSTAYEQYF.

This clonotype was observed many times. The chain links TRBV14 to TRBJ2-2; 8 positions match TRBD1. Trimming took 4 bases from V and 4 from J; bases not matched to a gene: 8. The CDR3 sequence is 16 residues long. CDR1 and CDR2 from the germline V gene are SGHDN and FVKESK. The CDR3 nucleotides are TGTGCCAGCAGCCGCCGTAGGACAGGGACCACCGGGGAGCTGTTTTTT. Translating gives CASSRRRTGTTGELFF.

This clonotype has ten or more counts. The chain employs TRBV10-2 and TRBJ1-4, with D hard to call. V was shortened by 3 bases and J by 0 bases, with 11 bases between the two germline ends. The CDR3 contains 16 residues. CDR1 is WSHSY, CDR2 SAAADI, per germline. Written as DNA, the CDR3 is TGCGCCAGCAGTGAAAATCCGTCCGCAACTAATGAAAAACTGTTTTTT. It encodes CASSENPSATNEKLFF.

This clonotype showed up just a few times. V is TRBV29-1 and J is TRBJ1-2; TRBD1 is a possible D gene (6 bases). Trimming pared 4 bases from V and 6 bases from J, leaving 12 bases between. CDR3 length: 12 amino acids. Germline values: CDR1 SQVTM, CDR2 ANQGSEA. Here the CDR3 DNA reads TGCAGCGTTGCCTGGAGGGGGAATGGCTACACCTTC. Translated: CSVAWRGNGYTF. Full variable domain (outside the CDR3, taken from reference TRBV29-1 and TRBJ1-2): SAVISQKPSRDICQRGTSLTIQCQVDSQVTMMFWYRQQPGQSLTLIATANQGSEATYESGFVIDKFPISRPNLTFSTLTVSNMSPEDSSIYLCSVAWRGNGYTFGSGTRLTVV.

With regard to this clonotype: An end of the junction differs from the germline gene, which may be a read error. V and J are TRBV5-1 and TRBJ2-5; D gene unclear. The length of the CDR3 is 13 residues. Germline V gene data show CDR1 as SGHRS and CDR2 as YFSETQ. Written as DNA, the CDR3 is TGCGCCAGCAGCTTGTCCCACCAAGGGACCCAGTACTTC. This translates into CASSLSHQGTQYF.

This chain joins TRBV6-6 and TRBJ1-5; 9 bases line up with TRBD1. The CDR3 is 14 residues long. Germline V gene sequence: CDR1 MNHNY, CDR2 SVGAGI (reference sequence). Trimming removed 6 bases from V and 5 bases from J; junction bases left unmatched: 5. CDR3: CASRGQGNHQPQHF. The CDR3 DNA reads as TGTGCCAGCAGGGGACAGGGTAATCATCAGCCCCAGCATTTT.

The chain combines TRBV20-1 with TRBJ2-2; 14 bases map to TRBD2. The CDR3 loop spans 15 amino acids. With 6 bases clipped from V and 4 bases from J, the junction kept 4 bases outside the gene matches. Germline lookup yields CDR1 DFQATT and CDR2 SNEGSKA (reference sequence). The CDR3 bases are TGCAGTGCGGGACTAGCGGGAGCGGGCACCGGGGAGCTGTTTTTT. Amino acids: CSAGLAGAGTGELFF.

In this sample, this clonotype turned up once. The J gene is TRBJ1-1, the V gene TRBV4-2; no clear D. CDR1 is LGHNA, CDR2 YNFKEQ, per germline. The CDR3 runs 13 residues. V shed 6 bases and J shed 8 bases, with 16 bases lying between them. For the CDR3, the DNA is TGTGCCAGCAGTCCCTGTGGGAGGACCGAAGCTTTCTTT. Protein product: CASSPCGRTEAFF.

There are many counts of this clonotype. The rearrangement joins TRBV20-1 to TRBJ1-1; D not resolved. This CDR3 spans 14 amino acids. Germline V gives CDR1 DFQATT, CDR2 SNEGSKA (reference sequence). V lost 0 bases and J lost 0, with 8 bases in between. In DNA form, the CDR3 reads TGCAGTGCTAGAGATCTGCTGATGAACACTGAAGCTTTCTTT. Amino acid sequence: CSARDLLMNTEAFF.

In this sample, this clonotype turned up many times. The chain has TRBV29-1 and TRBJ1-1; D gene uncertain. The length of the CDR3 is 10 residues. Trimming removed 5 bases at V and 4 bases at J, with 5 bases between. CDR1 is SQVTM, CDR2 ANQGSEA, per germline. The CDR3 region is CSVMSTEAFF. DNA of the CDR3: TGCAGCGTTATGAGCACTGAAGCTTTCTTT. Based on the CDR3 plus reference TRBV29-1 and TRBJ1-1, the full variable domain is SAVISQKPSRDICQRGTSLTIQCQVDSQVTMMFWYRQQPGQSLTLIATANQGSEATYESGFVIDKFPISRPNLTFSTLTVSNMSPEDSSIYLCSVMSTEAFFGQGTRLTVV.

This clonotype was seen repeatedly, ten times or more. This chain joins TRBV27 and TRBJ1-1, with TRBD1 identical over 8 bases. Looked up from germline, CDR1 is MNHEY and CDR2 is SMNVEV (reference sequence). Trimming at V came to 3 bases and at J to 8 bases, leaving 2 bases not matched to a gene. The CDR3 extends over 12 amino acids. The CDR3 is CASSFRQGEAFF. The CDR3 DNA reads TGTGCCAGCAGTTTTCGACAGGGGGAAGCTTTCTTT.

V is TRBV7-9 and J is TRBJ2-2; possibly TRBD2 for D (5 bases). This CDR3 has 14 residues. The V gene's germline CDR1 is SEHNR and CDR2 FQNEAQ (reference sequence). V was pared by 11 bases and J by 1 base, with 14 bases between. The CDR3 DNA follows: TGTGCCTGGAAGAGGGTTATGAACACCGGGGAGCTGTTTTTT. Encoded protein: CAWKRVMNTGELFF.

This clonotype was observed at least ten times. The V and J genes are TRBV28 and TRBJ1-3; 9 bases line up with TRBD1. The CDR3 consists of 15 residues. V lost 6 bases, J lost 4 bases, and 7 bases stayed unmatched. Per the germline V gene, CDR1 is MDHEN and CDR2 is SYDVKM. The CDR3 reads CASRWGQGLGNTIYF. The DNA for the CDR3 is TGTGCCAGCAGGTGGGGACAGGGCTTAGGAAACACCATATATTTT. The full variable domain, in which reference TRBV28 and TRBJ1-3 provide the parts outside the CDR3, is DVKVTQSSRYLVKRTGEKVFLECVQDMDHENMFWYRQDPGLGLRLIYFSYDVKMKEKGDIPEGYSVSREKKERFSLILESASTNQTSMYLCASRWGQGLGNTIYFGEGSWLTVV.

This clonotype was counted ten times or more. The chain recombines TRBV29-1 with TRBJ1-2; D is ambiguous. The CDR3 loop spans 12 amino acids. V lost 6 bases to trimming and J lost 5 bases, with 13 bases between them. CDR1 and CDR2 (germline): SQVTM, ANQGSEA. The CDR3 DNA reads TGCAGCGTGCCGCTAGGGTATTATGGCTACACCTTC. It encodes CSVPLGYYGYTF.

This clonotype occurred many times. The rearrangement uses TRBV20-1 and TRBJ2-2; 8 positions match TRBD1. The CDR3 is 16 amino acids. Trimming took 5 bases from V and 6 from J; bases not matched to a gene: 14. Germline lookup yields CDR1 DFQATT and CDR2 SNEGSKA (reference sequence). The CDR3 region has the DNA TGCAGTGCTCGAACTGCCGGGACAGGAGCGCCCGGGGAGCTGTTTTTT. Protein: CSARTAGTGAPGELFF.

This clonotype occurred once. The gene calls are TRBV20-1 and TRBJ2-7; D uncertain. Germline values: CDR1 DFQATT, CDR2 SNEGSKA (reference sequence). V was shortened by 8 bases and J by 4 bases, with 12 bases between the two germline ends. CDR3 size: 11 residues. For the CDR3, the DNA is TGCAGTACTGGTGATTTGTACGAGCAGTACTTC. It translates to CSTGDLYEQYF.

This clonotype was picked up many times. The chain uses TRBV4-1 and TRBJ2-5; no reliable D call. The length of the CDR3 is 14 residues. Germline V gives CDR1 MGHRA, CDR2 YSYEKL. Trimming left V 3 bases short and J 5 bases short, with 13 bases between. CDR3 region: CASSQYNLWETQYF. The DNA of the CDR3 is TGCGCCAGCAGCCAGTACAACCTCTGGGAGACCCAGTACTTC.

In the case of this clonotype: The junction and the germline gene differ at one end; a read error may be behind it. The chain recombines TRBV12-3 or TRBV12-4 with TRBJ1-1; the D gene is possibly TRBD1 (5 bases). The CDR3 loop spans 17 amino acids. The CDR3, as DNA: TGTGCCGGCAGTTTCTGGACAAGGGGAGCTGGGAACACTGAAGCTTTCTTT. Translation: CAGSFWTRGAGNTEAFF.

J is TRBJ2-7 and V is TRBV15; the D gene is possibly TRBD2 (5 bases). This CDR3 region has 17 residues. Germline lookup yields CDR1 LNHNV and CDR2 YYDKDF (reference sequence). The germline V and J ends were trimmed by 3 bases and 0 bases, with 18 bases remaining between them. In nucleotides, the CDR3 is TGTGCCACCAGCAGCGGACCAGGACTGAGAATCTCCTACGAGCAGTACTTC. This sequence encodes CATSSGPGLRISYEQYF.

This clonotype occurred many times. The genes are TRBV6-5 and TRBJ1-1, with D perhaps TRBD1 (5 bases). The CDR3 runs 13 residues. Germline CDR1 is MNHEY and CDR2 is SVGAGI. V lost 2 bases, J lost 1 base, and 5 bases lay in between. The CDR3 DNA sequence: TGTGCCAGCAGTTACAGGGGGAACACTGAAGCTTTCTTT. It translates to CASSYRGNTEAFF.

This clonotype was detected ten times or more. The chain links TRBV29-1 to TRBJ1-1, with D hard to call. There are 14 residues in the CDR3. Germline loops: CDR1 SQVTM, CDR2 ANQGSEA. Trimming shortened V by 7 bases and J by 3 bases, and 18 bases separated the two germline ends. The CDR3: CSGDRSWRDTEAFF. The CDR3 DNA follows: TGCAGCGGTGACCGTAGTTGGCGGGACACTGAAGCTTTCTTT.

The chain is built from TRBV28 and TRBJ1-1; D gene uncertain. CDR3 size: 14 residues. The V gene lost 2 bases and the J gene lost 5 bases, with 12 bases spanning the gap. Germline lookup yields CDR1 MDHEN and CDR2 SYDVKM. The CDR3 protein is CASSLVRQWTEAFF. CDR3 in DNA: TGTGCCAGCAGTTTAGTGAGGCAGTGGACTGAAGCTTTCTTT.

This clonotype was picked up many times. CDR3 in amino acids: CATSVTGDPNQPQHF. The DNA of the CDR3 is TGTGCCACCAGTGTAACAGGCGATCCAAATCAGCCCCAGCATTTT. V gene TRBV24-1 combines with J gene TRBJ1-5, with a possible D match to TRBD1 (5 bases). The CDR3 consists of 15 residues. Germline CDR1 and CDR2: KGHDR and SFDVKD. V was pared by 5 bases and J by 4 bases, with 14 bases between.

This clonotype showed up many times. V and J are TRBV5-1 and TRBJ2-5; 7 bases map to TRBD1. Germline V lookup: CDR1 SGHRS, CDR2 YFSETQ. V gave up 4 bases and J gave up 4 bases; unmatched junction bases: 10. This CDR3 is 15 amino acids long. CDR3 protein: CASSGTSGGVETQYF. The CDR3 bases are TGCGCCAGCAGCGGAACTTCAGGGGGTGTAGAGACCCAGTACTTC.

A remark on this clonotype: The junction and the germline gene differ at one end; a read error may be behind it. V usage is TRBV12-3 or TRBV12-4 and J usage is TRBJ2-2, with D maybe TRBD2 (5 bases). This CDR3 region has 13 residues. DNA for the CDR3: TGTGCCAGCAAGGACCGAATCACCGGGGAGCCGTTTTTT. Protein product: CASKDRITGEPFF.